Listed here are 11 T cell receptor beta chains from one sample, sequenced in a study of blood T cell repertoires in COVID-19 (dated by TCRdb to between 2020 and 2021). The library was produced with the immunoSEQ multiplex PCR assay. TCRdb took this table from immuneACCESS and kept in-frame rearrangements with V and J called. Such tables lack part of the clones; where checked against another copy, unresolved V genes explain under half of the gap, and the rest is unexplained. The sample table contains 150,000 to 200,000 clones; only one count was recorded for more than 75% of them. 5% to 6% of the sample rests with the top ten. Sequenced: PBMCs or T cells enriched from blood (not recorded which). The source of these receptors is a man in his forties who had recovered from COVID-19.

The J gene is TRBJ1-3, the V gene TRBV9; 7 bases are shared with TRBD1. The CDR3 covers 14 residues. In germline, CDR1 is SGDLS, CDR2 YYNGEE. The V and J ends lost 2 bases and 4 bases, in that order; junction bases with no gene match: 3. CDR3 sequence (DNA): TGTGCCAGCAGCGTCCGGGACAGAGGAAACACCATATATTTT. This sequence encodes CASSVRDRGNTIYF.

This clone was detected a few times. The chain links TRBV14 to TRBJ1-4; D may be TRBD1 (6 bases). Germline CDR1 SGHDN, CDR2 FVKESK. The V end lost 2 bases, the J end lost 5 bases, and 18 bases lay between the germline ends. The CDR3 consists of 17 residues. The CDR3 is CASSQPPQGRGNEKLFF. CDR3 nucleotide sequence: TGTGCCAGCAGCCAACCCCCGCAGGGGAGAGGGAATGAAAAACTGTTTTTT.

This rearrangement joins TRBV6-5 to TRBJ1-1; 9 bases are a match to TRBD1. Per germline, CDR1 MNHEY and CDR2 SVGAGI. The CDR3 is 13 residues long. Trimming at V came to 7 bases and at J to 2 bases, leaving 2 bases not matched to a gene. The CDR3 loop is CASNRGHNTEAFF. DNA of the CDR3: TGTGCCAGCAACAGGGGGCATAACACTGAAGCTTTCTTT.

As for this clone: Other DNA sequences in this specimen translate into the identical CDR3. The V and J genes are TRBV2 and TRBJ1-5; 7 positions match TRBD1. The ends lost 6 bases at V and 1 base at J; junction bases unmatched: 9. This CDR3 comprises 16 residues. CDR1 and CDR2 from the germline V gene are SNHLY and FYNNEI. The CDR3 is CASRGDREESNQPQHF. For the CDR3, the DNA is TGTGCCAGCAGGGGCGACAGGGAAGAGAGCAATCAGCCCCAGCATTTT.

The CDR3 region is CACFVLETQYF. The DNA for the CDR3 is TGTGCCTGCTTCGTTTTGGAGACCCAGTACTTC. This rearrangement joins TRBV30 to TRBJ2-5; D uncertain. The germline V gene has CDR1 GTSNPN and CDR2 SVGIG (reference sequence). With 6 bases removed from V and 5 bases from J, the gap between germline ends came to 10 bases. CDR3 size: 11 residues.

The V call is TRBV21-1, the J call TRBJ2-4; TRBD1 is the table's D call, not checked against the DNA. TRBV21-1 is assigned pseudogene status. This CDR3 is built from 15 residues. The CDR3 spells CASNFRLLAKNIQYF. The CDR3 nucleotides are TGTGCCAGCAACTTCAGGCTCTTAGCCAAAAACATTCAGTACTTC.

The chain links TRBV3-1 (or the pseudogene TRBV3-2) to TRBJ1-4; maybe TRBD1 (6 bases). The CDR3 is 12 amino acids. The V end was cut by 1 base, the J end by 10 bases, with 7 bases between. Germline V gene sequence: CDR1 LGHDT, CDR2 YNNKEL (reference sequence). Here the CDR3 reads CASSQARGKLFF. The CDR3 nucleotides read TGTGCCAGCAGCCAAGCCAGGGGAAAACTGTTTTTT.

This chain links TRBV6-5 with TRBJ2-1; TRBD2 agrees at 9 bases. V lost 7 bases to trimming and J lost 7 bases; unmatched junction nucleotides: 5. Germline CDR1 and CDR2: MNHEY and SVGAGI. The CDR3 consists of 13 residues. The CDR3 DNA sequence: TGTGCCAGCACCGGACTAGCGCAGAATGAGCAGTTCTTC. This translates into CASTGLAQNEQFF.

As DNA, the CDR3 is TGTGCCAGCAGACTGGACAATGAGCAGTTCTTC. Encoded protein: CASRLDNEQFF. The chain joins TRBV7-9 to TRBJ2-1; D is unresolved. This CDR3 is 11 amino acids long. V gave up 6 bases and J gave up 5 bases, with 5 bases separating them. Germline values: CDR1 SEHNR, CDR2 FQNEAQ (reference sequence).

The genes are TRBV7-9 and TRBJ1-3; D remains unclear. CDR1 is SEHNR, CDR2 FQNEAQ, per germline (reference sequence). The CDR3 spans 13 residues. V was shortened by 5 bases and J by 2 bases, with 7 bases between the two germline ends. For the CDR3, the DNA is TGTGCCAGCAGCGTCGGGGCTGGAAACACCATATATTTT. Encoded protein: CASSVGAGNTIYF.

CDR3 nucleotides: TGTGCCAGCAGTTACCTGGGGGGTTACGAGCAGTACTTC. Amino acid sequence: CASSYLGGYEQYF. The V gene is TRBV6-5, the J gene TRBJ2-7; maybe TRBD2 (6 bases). CDR1 and CDR2 from the germline V gene are MNHEY and SVGAGI. The CDR3 spans 13 residues. V was clipped by 2 bases and J by 4 bases, with 9 bases between them.